What follows are 20 T cell receptor beta chains derived from one specimen sequenced in a study of monozygotic twins with inflammatory bowel disease. TCRdb reprocessed the 5' RACE reads and reports one entry per CDR3 protein, with no DNA. The sample table sets out approximately 400,000 distinct CDR3 sequences. Input material: blood. The source of these receptors is a human donor with ulcerative colitis or Crohn's disease, or a healthy co-twin of an affected twin (not recorded which).

J is TRBJ2-4 and V is TRBV20-1. The CDR3 has 13 residues. Germline CDR1 DFQATT, CDR2 SNEGSKA (reference sequence). The CDR3 reads CSAERIAKNIQYF.

The gene calls are TRBV18 and TRBJ1-1. This CDR3 comprises 13 residues. CDR1 and CDR2 (germline): KGHSH, LQKENI. This CDR3 reads CASSPQLNTEAFF.

The chain has TRBV6-2 or TRBV6-3 and TRBJ1-3; absent DNA, TCRdb's TRBD1 call cannot be checked. The CDR3 runs to 16 residues. From germline, CDR1 is MNHEY and CDR2 SVGEGT. This chain's CDR3 is CASSPGTPLSGNTIYF.

The genes are TRBV5-1 and TRBJ2-7; without DNA, the TCRdb call of TRBD1 cannot be checked. There are 16 residues in the CDR3. Per the germline V gene, CDR1 is SGHRS and CDR2 is YFSETQ. CDR3 residues: CASSLSVGGGAYEQYF.

V gene TRBV6-1 combines with J gene TRBJ1-2; the D call of TRBD1 rests on TCRdb alone, since no DNA is present to check it. Germline V gene lookup returns CDR1 MNHNS and CDR2 SASEGT. The length of the CDR3 is 17 residues. The CDR3: CASSPTGTGALNYGYTF.

This chain links TRBV27 with TRBJ1-2. Germline loops: CDR1 MNHEY, CDR2 SMNVEV (reference sequence). The length of the CDR3 is 11 residues. This CDR3 reads CASRTGYGYTF.

V gene TRBV7-9 combines with J gene TRBJ1-4; TCRdb picks TRBD1, but there is no DNA to check that call. Germline CDR1 SEHNR, CDR2 FQNEAQ (reference sequence). The CDR3 contains 14 residues. The CDR3 loop reads CASRFDRGHEKLFF.

The gene calls are TRBV5-1 and TRBJ1-4; TCRdb returns TRBD1, unconfirmable since there is no DNA. Germline V lookup: CDR1 SGHRS, CDR2 YFSETQ. The CDR3 totals 14 residues. CDR3 protein: CASSLGQADEKLFF.

The V and J genes are TRBV12-3 or TRBV12-4 and TRBJ2-1; TCRdb selects TRBD2, and the lack of DNA leaves this call unchecked. This CDR3 is built from 15 residues. CDR3 amino acids: CASSTPGLARGEQFF.

J is TRBJ2-7 and V is TRBV5-1; checking the TCRdb D call of TRBD1 is not possible without DNA. The V gene's germline CDR1 is SGHRS and CDR2 YFSETQ. The CDR3 has 15 residues. This CDR3 reads CASSLTGQSSYEQYF.

V usage is TRBV28 and J usage is TRBJ2-2; TCRdb indicates TRBD1, and absent DNA this call remains unverified. Per the germline V gene, CDR1 is MDHEN and CDR2 is SYDVKM. The CDR3 runs 15 residues. The CDR3 sequence: CASSGAGDRGGELFF.

The chain has TRBV7-2 and TRBJ2-1; TCRdb's D call, TRBD2, is unchecked because there is no DNA. Germline values: CDR1 SGHTA, CDR2 FQGNSA. The CDR3 length is 12 residues. The chain's CDR3 is CASSRLAFEQFF.

This chain connects TRBV5-1 to TRBJ1-3. The germline gives CDR1 SGHRS, CDR2 YFSETQ. The CDR3 is 14 amino acids. The CDR3: CASSLRGVGNTIYF.

The rearrangement joins TRBV12-3 or TRBV12-4 to TRBJ2-3. CDR3 length: 13 amino acids. The CDR3 loop is CASSLVLDNTQYF.

The J gene is TRBJ2-1, the V gene TRBV20-1. Germline CDR1 and CDR2: DFQATT and SNEGSKA (reference sequence). The CDR3 covers 15 residues. The CDR3: CSAEAFYSSYNEQFF.

The chain combines TRBV25-1 with TRBJ2-7; as DNA is missing, the TRBD1 call by TCRdb cannot be tested. The CDR3 length is 16 residues. Per germline, CDR1 MGHDK and CDR2 SYGVNS. The CDR3 loop is CASSLGGAGKIYEQYF.

J is TRBJ1-1 and V is TRBV2. This CDR3 region has 14 residues. From germline, CDR1 is SNHLY and CDR2 FYNNEI. The CDR3 protein is CASRVQPVNTEAFF.

V is TRBV28 and J is TRBJ2-1; without DNA, the TCRdb call of TRBD1 cannot be checked. The germline gives CDR1 MDHEN, CDR2 SYDVKM. This CDR3 comprises 13 residues. CDR3 sequence: CASRWDRDNEQFF. The full variable domain, completed using reference TRBV28 and TRBJ2-1, is DVKVTQSSRYLVKRTGEKVFLECVQDMDHENMFWYRQDPGLGLRLIYFSYDVKMKEKGDIPEGYSVSREKKERFSLILESASTNQTSMYLCASRWDRDNEQFFGPGTRLTVL.

This sequence joins TRBV7-9 and TRBJ2-2; TCRdb's D call of TRBD2 is untestable without DNA. The germline V gene has CDR1 SEHNR and CDR2 FQNEAQ (reference sequence). This CDR3 has 16 amino acids. The CDR3 spells CASSIGTSGYTGELFF. Complete variable domain (other parts from reference TRBV7-9 and TRBJ2-2): DTGVSQNPRHKITKRGQNVTFRCDPISEHNRLYWYRQTLGQGPEFLTYFQNEAQLEKSRLLSDRFSAERPKGSFSTLEIQRTEQGDSAMYLCASSIGTSGYTGELFFGEGSRLTVL.

The chain combines TRBV7-9 with TRBJ2-1. The CDR3 is 15 amino acids. Germline V gene data show CDR1 as SEHNR and CDR2 as FQNEAQ (reference sequence). The CDR3 protein is CASSLVIGWPNEQFF.